The 23 T cell receptor beta chains listed next were all sequenced from one sample in a study of blood T cell repertoires in COVID-19. Libraries were prepared by immunoSEQ multiplex PCR; TCRdb keeps only in-frame clonotypes and omits some of them. The sample lists around 700,000 clones; about nine tenths were seen once. Specimen: peripheral blood. The receptor set was obtained from a woman in her late teens or twenties with acute or convalescent COVID-19.

In its sample, this clone was seen once. The chain has TRBV19 and TRBJ1-5; 8 positions agree with TRBD1. Trimming at V came to 5 bases and at J to 10 bases, leaving 13 bases not matched to a gene. CDR1 and CDR2 (germline): LNHDA, SQIVND (reference sequence). The CDR3 contains 15 residues. The CDR3 DNA reads TGTGCCAGTAGTGGCACACAGGGGGACATGGGCCCCCAGCATTTT. Translating gives CASSGTQGDMGPQHF.

CDR3 in amino acids: CASSVGASGLEETQYF. The CDR3 DNA reads TGTGCCAGCAGCGTCGGAGCTAGCGGGCTCGAAGAGACCCAGTACTTC. The rearrangement links TRBV9 to TRBJ2-5; 8 nucleotides line up with TRBD2. Per germline, CDR1 SGDLS and CDR2 YYNGEE. V trimming: 2 bases; J trimming: 3 bases; junction bases outside the gene matches: 9. The CDR3 consists of 16 residues.

The genes are TRBV4-3 and TRBJ2-2, with 9 bases fitting TRBD1. Germline lookup yields CDR1 LGHNA and CDR2 YSLEER. The CDR3 contains 19 residues. V was pared by 2 bases and J by 7 bases, with 17 bases of the junction left unmatched. The CDR3 DNA sequence: TGCGCCAGCAGCCAACAGGTGCGGAACAGGGGGCTGCGAGGCGGGGAGCTGTTTTTT. It encodes CASSQQVRNRGLRGGELFF.

The CDR3 DNA reads TGTGCCAGCAGCTCAGGGGGCTACAATCAGCCCCAGCATTTT. It yields the protein CASSSGGYNQPQHF. The chain uses TRBV7-9 and TRBJ1-5, with 8 positions matching TRBD1. Looked up from germline, CDR1 is SEHNR and CDR2 is FQNEAQ (reference sequence). The CDR3 is made up of 14 amino acids. With 4 bases clipped from V and 3 bases from J, the junction kept 2 bases outside the gene matches. Full variable domain (outside the CDR3, taken from reference TRBV7-9 and TRBJ1-5): DTGVSQNPRHKITKRGQNVTFRCDPISEHNRLYWYRQTLGQGPEFLTYFQNEAQLEKSRLLSDRFSAERPKGSFSTLEIQRTEQGDSAMYLCASSSGGYNQPQHFGDGTRLSIL.

The V call is TRBV19, the J call TRBJ1-2, with TRBD1 matching 7 bases. This CDR3 comprises 15 residues. Trimming cost V 4 bases and J 2 bases; bases outside gene matches: 7. Germline assignment: CDR1 LNHDA and CDR2 SQIVND (reference sequence). The CDR3 nucleotides are TGTGCCAGTAGTAGCCACAGGGGACTGAACTATGGCTACACCTTC. Translation: CASSSHRGLNYGYTF.

About this clone: Other DNA sequences in the same sample also yield this CDR3. The V call is TRBV28, the J call TRBJ2-7; weak D call: TRBD2 (6 bases). The CDR3 has 12 residues. Germline V gene sequence: CDR1 MDHEN, CDR2 SYDVKM. V lost 6 bases and J lost 4, with 10 bases in between. The CDR3: CASSRRGYEQYF. CDR3 coding DNA: TGTGCCAGCAGCCGCCGGGGGTACGAGCAGTACTTC.

This sequence joins TRBV30 and TRBJ2-7, with D possibly TRBD1 on 5 matching bases. The CDR3 totals 16 residues. Trimming removed 2 bases at V and 1 base at J, with 18 bases between. Germline CDR1 reads GTSNPN; CDR2 reads SVGIG (reference sequence). The CDR3 loop is CAWSLGHLLPSYEQYF. CDR3 DNA: TGTGCCTGGAGTCTAGGACACCTCCTACCGTCCTACGAGCAGTACTTC.

CDR3 sequence: CASSYGQGGLLGYTF. The CDR3, as DNA: TGTGCCAGCAGTTACGGACAGGGGGGGCTTTTAGGCTACACCTTC. V is TRBV6-5 and J is TRBJ1-2; TRBD1 matches at 10 bases. The V segment lost 2 bases and the J segment 8 bases; nucleotides outside the gene matches: 8. The CDR3 is 15 residues long. Per the germline V gene, CDR1 is MNHEY and CDR2 is SVGAGI.

The chain is built from TRBV19 and TRBJ1-4, with 9 bases lining up with TRBD1. The CDR3 spans 15 residues. V was clipped by 5 bases and J by 3 bases; unmatched bases: 4. Per the germline V gene, CDR1 is LNHDA and CDR2 is SQIVND (reference sequence). This CDR3 is CASSHRTGANEKLFF. CDR3 in DNA: TGTGCCAGTAGTCACAGGACAGGGGCTAATGAAAAACTGTTTTTT.

The chain combines TRBV7-8 with TRBJ1-2; possibly TRBD1 for D (6 bases). The ends were cut back, 1 base at V and 10 bases at J, with 16 bases in the middle. The V gene's germline CDR1 is SGHVS and CDR2 FQNEAQ. CDR3 length: 14 residues. The CDR3 spells CASSLDTGQTTYTF. The CDR3 DNA sequence: TGTGCCAGCAGCTTAGATACGGGACAAACGACCTACACCTTC.

CDR3 bases: TGTGCCAGCAGCTTAATGCCGGGGAACACTGAAGCTTTCTTT. Encoded protein: CASSLMPGNTEAFF. The chain couples TRBV7-3 to TRBJ1-1, with D unclear. Germline V gene data show CDR1 as SGHTA and CDR2 as FQGTGA. The length of the CDR3 is 14 residues. V dropped 1 base and J dropped 1 base, with 7 bases sitting between them.

This chain joins TRBV10-2 and TRBJ1-2, with 7 bases identical to TRBD1. Germline CDR1 reads WSHSY; CDR2 reads SAAADI. The length of the CDR3 is 15 residues. With 0 bases clipped from V and 7 bases from J, the junction kept 8 bases outside the gene matches. The CDR3 DNA reads as TGCGCCAGCAGTGAGTCGAAGGACAGGAGAGGTGGCTACACCTTC. It yields the protein CASSESKDRRGGYTF.

The rearrangement uses TRBV5-1 and TRBJ2-3; the D is unclear. Germline lookup yields CDR1 SGHRS and CDR2 YFSETQ. The CDR3 is 14 amino acids. With 0 bases removed from V and 6 bases from J, the gap between germline ends came to 11 bases. The CDR3 nucleotides read TGCGCCAGCAGCTTGGGGGCCCAATTGGATACGCAGTATTTT. Its translation: CASSLGAQLDTQYF.

V gene TRBV3-1 (or the pseudogene TRBV3-2) combines with J gene TRBJ1-6, with a weak D call TRBD1 (5 bases). V lost 3 bases to trimming and J lost 3 bases, with 12 bases between them. Germline V gene sequence: CDR1 LGHDT, CDR2 YNNKEL (reference sequence). This CDR3 spans 16 amino acids. CDR3: CASSHTGAVYNSPLHF. CDR3 DNA: TGTGCCAGCAGCCACACTGGGGCGGTCTATAATTCACCCCTCCACTTT.

V and J are TRBV19 and TRBJ1-5; 12 bases map to TRBD1. V shed 10 bases and J 7 bases; nucleotides not matched to a gene: 8. Germline V gene lookup returns CDR1 LNHDA and CDR2 SQIVND (reference sequence). The CDR3 has 14 residues. CDR3 in amino acids: CATRDRGLGQPQHF. The CDR3 DNA sequence: TGTGCCACCCGGGACAGGGGGCTGGGGCAGCCCCAGCATTTT.

This clone was recorded once. The chain links TRBV18 to TRBJ2-7; 8 nucleotides line up with TRBD1. The J segment lost 6 bases and the V segment lost 3 bases, leaving 4 bases of the junction unmatched. The CDR3 loop spans 13 amino acids. Germline values: CDR1 KGHSH, CDR2 LQKENI. CDR3 residues: CASSPVTGAEQYF. Written as DNA, the CDR3 is TGTGCCAGCTCACCTGTGACAGGGGCCGAGCAGTACTTC. The variable domain in full, with the rest retrieved from reference TRBV18 and TRBJ2-7, is NAGVMQNPRHLVRRRGQEARLRCSPMKGHSHVYWYRQLPEEGLKFMVYLQKENIIDESGMPKERFSAEFPKEGPSILRIQQVVRGDSAAYFCASSPVTGAEQYFGPGTRLTVT.

This clone was recorded once. The chain has TRBV2 and TRBJ1-2, with 9 bases aligning to TRBD1. The CDR3 runs to 14 residues. J was trimmed by 1 base and V by 6 bases; bases with no gene match: 3. Germline lookup yields CDR1 SNHLY and CDR2 FYNNEI. The CDR3 loop reads CASRGTGHNYGYTF. The CDR3 bases are TGTGCCAGCAGGGGGACAGGGCATAACTATGGCTACACCTTC.

This chain uses TRBV18 with TRBJ1-1; D is unclear. This CDR3 region has 13 residues. CDR1 is KGHSH and CDR2 is LQKENI in the germline V gene. With 0 bases removed from V and 5 bases from J, the gap between germline ends came to 7 bases. Here the CDR3 reads CASSPPSRTEAFF. CDR3 nucleotides: TGTGCCAGCTCACCACCGTCACGGACTGAAGCTTTCTTT.

The chain recombines TRBV11-2 with TRBJ1-1; 8 bases map to TRBD1. With V trimmed by 5 bases and J by 2 bases, 7 bases remained unmatched. The CDR3 has 15 residues. Germline loops: CDR1 SGHAT, CDR2 FQNNGV. CDR3 protein: CASSIRTGLNTEAFF. CDR3 nucleotide sequence: TGTGCCAGCAGCATCCGGACAGGGCTAAACACTGAAGCTTTCTTT.

The rearrangement links TRBV24-1 to TRBJ1-2; D is uncertain. Germline lookup yields CDR1 KGHDR and CDR2 SFDVKD. The CDR3 is 12 residues long. V was trimmed by 0 bases and J by 9 bases, leaving 7 bases between them. The CDR3: CATSDLELSYTF. The CDR3 nucleotides are TGTGCCACCAGTGATTTGGAACTTAGCTACACCTTC.

This clone was counted a few times. The CDR3 sequence: CASSPRGQEGGGGNQPQHF. In DNA form, the CDR3 reads TGTGCCAGCTCACCACGAGGACAGGAGGGCGGCGGGGGCAATCAGCCCCAGCATTTT. The gene calls are TRBV18 and TRBJ1-5; 7 nucleotides align to TRBD1. Germline V gene data show CDR1 as KGHSH and CDR2 as LQKENI. CDR3 size: 19 residues. V trimming: 1 base; J trimming: 2 bases; junction bases outside the gene matches: 14.

The genes are TRBV5-4 and TRBJ2-1; perhaps TRBD2 as D (7 bases). V shed 3 bases and J shed 8 bases, with 18 bases lying between them. The CDR3 spans 15 residues. The germline V gene has CDR1 SGHNT and CDR2 YYREEE (reference sequence). The CDR3 loop reads CASSSGGQGIYEQFF. CDR3 in DNA: TGTGCCAGCAGCTCCGGGGGGCAAGGGATATATGAGCAGTTCTTC.

The chain couples TRBV5-6 to TRBJ2-4, with 8 bases matching TRBD2. Trimming removed 0 bases from V and 7 bases from J; junction bases left unmatched: 6. The CDR3 totals 15 residues. Germline values: CDR1 SGHDT, CDR2 YYEEEE. CDR3: CASSLGGGGSNIQYF. The CDR3 DNA sequence: TGTGCCAGCAGCTTGGGCGGCGGGGGGAGTAACATTCAGTACTTC.